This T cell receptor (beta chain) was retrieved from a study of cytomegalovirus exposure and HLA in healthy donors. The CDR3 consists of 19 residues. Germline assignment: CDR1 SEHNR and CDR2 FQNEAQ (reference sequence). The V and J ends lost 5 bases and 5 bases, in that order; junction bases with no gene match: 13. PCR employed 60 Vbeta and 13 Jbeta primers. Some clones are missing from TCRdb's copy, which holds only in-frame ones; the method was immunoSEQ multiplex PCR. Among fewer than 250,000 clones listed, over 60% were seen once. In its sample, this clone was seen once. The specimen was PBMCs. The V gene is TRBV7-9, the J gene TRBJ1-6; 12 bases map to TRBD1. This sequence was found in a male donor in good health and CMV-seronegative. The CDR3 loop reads CASSPVPGQGAEDNSPLHF. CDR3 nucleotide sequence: TGTGCCAGCAGCCCCGTCCCGGGACAGGGGGCGGAGGATAATTCACCCCTCCACTTT.